These T cell receptor beta chains were read from a single sample in a study of T cell repertoires in cytomegalovirus infection. Each CDR3 protein is one row after TCRdb ran MiXCR on the reads. The sample holds 650,000 to 900,000 distinct CDR3 sequences; less than 35% are singletons and the top ten take 9.5% to 15%. Their cognate antigens are unknown. The specimen comprised cultured CD8+ T cells from PBMCs, sampled from culture after CMV antigen stimulation. These receptors came from a human donor in good health (CMV status not recorded). Some clones in this sample may be carry-over from other donors' samples. Each CDR3 is given without its conserved first and last residue. D genes are given only for firm matches.

ASSEVPWGGDGYNEQF	16	NA	TRBV4-3	TRBJ2-1
ASSLVGHTRETQY	13	NA	TRBV7-6	TRBJ2-5
SGAGTSASYQY	11	TRBD2	TRBV29-1	TRBJ2-5
ASSPSGVSNQPQH	13	NA	TRBV18	TRBJ1-5
ASRGTPYGYT	10	NA	TRBV19	TRBJ1-2
ASSFKVGELF	10	NA	TRBV7-2	TRBJ2-2
ASNNRGTPYGYT	12	TRBD1	TRBV19	TRBJ1-2
ASRTFDNYGYT	11	NA	TRBV7-9	TRBJ1-2
ASSSNRDRGFYGYT	14	TRBD1	TRBV7-6	TRBJ1-2
ASIKDTEAF	9	NA	TRBV6-2/TRBV6-3	TRBJ1-1
ASSFWQSNEKLF	12	NA	TRBV7-2	TRBJ1-4
ASSSPGQQQETQY	13	TRBD1	TRBV6-1	TRBJ2-5
ASSYGRNGFTF	11	NA	TRBV6-5	TRBJ1-1
ASSYSLTTEAF	11	NA	TRBV6-5	TRBJ1-1
ASSYEPGQLEQY	12	NA	TRBV6-5	TRBJ2-7
ASSEWVSEANTEAF	14	NA	TRBV25-1	TRBJ1-1
AISPPQGDNEQF	12	TRBD1	TRBV10-3	TRBJ2-1
ASSPDRAGGNEQF	13	TRBD2	TRBV5-1	TRBJ2-1
ASSWEGPDEQF	11	TRBD2	TRBV7-3	TRBJ2-1
ASSIDLWDNLNQPQH	15	NA	TRBV19	TRBJ1-5
ASQTGIYGYT	10	TRBD1	TRBV13	TRBJ1-2
ASNFGQTGQPQH	12	NA	TRBV7-2	TRBJ1-5
ASSLLLGGLNEQF	13	NA	TRBV12-3/TRBV12-4	TRBJ2-1
ASSLGGVHEETQY	13	NA	TRBV28	TRBJ2-5
ASGLPYNEQF	10	NA	TRBV12-5	TRBJ2-1
ASSLRSYSTDTQY	13	NA	TRBV7-8	TRBJ2-3
ASSQVGGGNEQF	12	NA	TRBV4-1	TRBJ2-1
ASSLGGPAYFNQPQH	15	NA	TRBV7-9	TRBJ1-5
ASSLTRTSEQY	11	NA	TRBV5-1	TRBJ2-7